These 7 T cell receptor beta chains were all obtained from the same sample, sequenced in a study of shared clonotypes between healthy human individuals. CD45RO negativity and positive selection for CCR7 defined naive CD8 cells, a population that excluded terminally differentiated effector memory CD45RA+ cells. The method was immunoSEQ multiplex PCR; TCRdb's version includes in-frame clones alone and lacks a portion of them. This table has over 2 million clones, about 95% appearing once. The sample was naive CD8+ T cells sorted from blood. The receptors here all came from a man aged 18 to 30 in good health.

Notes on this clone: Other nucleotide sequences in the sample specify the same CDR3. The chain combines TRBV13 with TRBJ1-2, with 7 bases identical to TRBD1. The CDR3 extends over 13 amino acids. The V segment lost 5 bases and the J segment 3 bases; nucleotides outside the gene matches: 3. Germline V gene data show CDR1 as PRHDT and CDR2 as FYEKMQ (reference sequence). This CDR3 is CASSLGTDYGYTF. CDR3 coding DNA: TGTGCCAGCAGCCTTGGGACAGACTATGGCTACACCTTC.

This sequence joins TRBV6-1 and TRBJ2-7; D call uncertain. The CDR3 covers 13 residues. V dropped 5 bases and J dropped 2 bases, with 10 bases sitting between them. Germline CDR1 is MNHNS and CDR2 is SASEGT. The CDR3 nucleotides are TGTGCCAGCAGTACAGCTAATACCTACGAGCAGTACTTC. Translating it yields CASSTANTYEQYF.

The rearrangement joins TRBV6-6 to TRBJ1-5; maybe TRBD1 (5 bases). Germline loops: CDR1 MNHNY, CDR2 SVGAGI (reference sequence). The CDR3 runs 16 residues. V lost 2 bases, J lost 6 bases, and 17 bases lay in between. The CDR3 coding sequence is TGTGCCAGCAGTTACGAGGGCCAGGGAACGGGTCAGCCCCAGCATTTT. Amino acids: CASSYEGQGTGQPQHF.

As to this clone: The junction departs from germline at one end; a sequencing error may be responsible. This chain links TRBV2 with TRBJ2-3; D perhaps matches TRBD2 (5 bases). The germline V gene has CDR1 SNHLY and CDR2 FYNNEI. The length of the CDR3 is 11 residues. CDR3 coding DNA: TGTGCCAGCAGTGAAACCCTAGCAGCCCATTTT. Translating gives CASSETLAAHF.

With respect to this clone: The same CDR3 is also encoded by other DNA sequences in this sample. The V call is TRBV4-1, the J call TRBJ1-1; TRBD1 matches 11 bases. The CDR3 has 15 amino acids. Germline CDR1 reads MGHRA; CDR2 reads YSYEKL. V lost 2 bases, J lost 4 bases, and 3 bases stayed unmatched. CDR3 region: CASSQPGTGGTEAFF. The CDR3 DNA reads TGCGCCAGCAGCCAACCCGGGACAGGGGGCACTGAAGCTTTCTTT.

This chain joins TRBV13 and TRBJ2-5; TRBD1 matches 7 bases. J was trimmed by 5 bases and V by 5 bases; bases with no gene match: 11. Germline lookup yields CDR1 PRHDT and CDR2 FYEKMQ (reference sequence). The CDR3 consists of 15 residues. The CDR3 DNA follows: TGTGCCAGCAGCCCCGGACAGGCCCCGGCGGAGACCCAGTACTTC. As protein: CASSPGQAPAETQYF.

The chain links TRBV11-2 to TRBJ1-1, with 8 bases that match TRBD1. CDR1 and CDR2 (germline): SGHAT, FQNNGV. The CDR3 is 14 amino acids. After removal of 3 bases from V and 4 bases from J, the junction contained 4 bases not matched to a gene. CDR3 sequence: CASSFTDRGTEAFF. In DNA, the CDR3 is TGTGCCAGCAGCTTCACCGACAGGGGCACTGAAGCTTTCTTT.